These 7 T cell receptor beta chains share one sample of origin, sequenced in a study of breast tumors, draining lymph nodes, adjacent tissues. The lymph nodes were axillary draining lymph nodes from breast cancer patients. TCRdb redid the calling of the multiplex PCR reads with MiXCR, one entry per CDR3 protein. This sample has some 120,000 distinct CDR3 sequences, with 20% to 25% found just once. The sequenced material came from axillary lymph node tissue. The receptors shown here come from a female donor with breast cancer. Some clones in this sample may be carry-over from other donors' samples.

For this clonotype: Being one base from a much bigger clone, this may be a read error. The chain carries TRBV2 and TRBJ1-4; D not certain. Per germline, CDR1 SNHLY and CDR2 FYNNEI. The CDR3 covers 12 residues. The CDR3 sequence: CASTRINEKPFF. The CDR3 DNA reads as TGTGCCAGCACTCGTATAAATGAAAAACCGTTTTTT.

Points on this clonotype: A much larger clone differs by one base, so this may be a read error. The chain combines TRBV18 with TRBJ2-5; D might be TRBD1 or TRBD2, each matching 6 bases. CDR1 is KGHSH and CDR2 is LQKENI in the germline V gene. The CDR3 is 15 residues long. In DNA, the CDR3 is TGTGCCAGCTCACCGCCGGGACTGGGACAAGAGACCCAGTGCTTC. This gives the protein CASSPPGLGQETQCF.

In regard to this clonotype: Since a much larger clone is just one base distant, this may be a read error. The chain recombines TRBV28 with TRBJ2-7; no clear D gene. V shed 3 bases and J shed 3 bases, with 12 bases lying between them. The CDR3 is made up of 14 amino acids. In germline, CDR1 is MDHEN, CDR2 SYDVKM. CDR3 sequence: CASSFAPVVYEQYF. DNA for the CDR3: TGTGCCAGCAGTTTCGCTCCGGTCGTCTACGAGCAGTACTTC.

This clonotype has a count of ten or more. The CDR3 DNA is TGTGCCAGTAGTAATAGCGGGAGGACCGGGGCCAACGTCCTGACTTTC. Amino acid sequence: CASSNSGRTGANVLTF. The gene calls are TRBV19 and TRBJ2-6; 10 bases are a match to TRBD2. Trimming took 4 bases from V and 4 from J; bases not matched to a gene: 4. Germline V gene data show CDR1 as LNHDA and CDR2 as SQIVND (reference sequence). CDR3 length equals 16 residues.

Worth noting for this clonotype: A read error is possible here, since a much larger clone lies one base away. The J gene is TRBJ2-5, the V gene TRBV19; TRBD2 matches 9 bases. The CDR3 is 17 amino acids. Germline values: CDR1 LNHDA, CDR2 SQIVND (reference sequence). Here the CDR3 DNA reads TGTGCCAGTAGTATAGGTATCGCGGGGGGGCTTCAAGTGACCCAGTACTTC. This translates into CASSIGIAGGLQVTQYF.

This clonotype has at least ten counts. This rearrangement joins TRBV10-2 to TRBJ2-1; D possibly corresponds to TRBD1 (5 bases). Germline CDR1 and CDR2: WSHSY and SAAADI. The V end lost 0 bases, the J end lost 0 bases, and 12 bases lay between the germline ends. CDR3 length: 17 residues. This CDR3 reads CASSESGPLSSYNEQFF. Here the CDR3 DNA reads TGCGCCAGCAGTGAGTCGGGGCCTTTAAGCTCCTACAATGAGCAGTTCTTC.

In the case of this clonotype: Given a much more abundant clone one base away, this may be a read error. J is TRBJ1-5 and V is TRBV29-1, with a possible D match to TRBD1 (5 bases). The CDR3 contains 13 residues. Germline V gives CDR1 SQVTM, CDR2 ANQGSEA. CDR3: CSVGGVNNQSQHF. The CDR3 region has the DNA TGCAGCGTTGGGGGCGTTAATAATCAGTCCCAGCATTTT.